This TCR beta chain was sequenced in a study of blood T cell repertoires in COVID-19. Produced via immunoSEQ multiplex PCR; TCRdb's table is partial and in-frame only. The table has about 380,000 clones, 88% seen once. Participants spanned ages about 18 to 90 years and resided in about 24 US areas. CDR1 and CDR2 from the germline V gene are SGHRS and YFSETQ. J lost 7 bases, V lost 9 bases, and 17 bases had no gene match. The CDR3 contains 16 residues. The sample was PBMCs or T cells enriched from blood (not recorded which). This TCR derives from a woman in her late teens or twenties who had recovered from COVID-19. The chain has TRBV5-1 and TRBJ1-2; 11 bases map to TRBD1. The CDR3 here is CATSTKDRGPSSGYTF. CDR3 in DNA: TGCGCCACTTCAACCAAGGACAGGGGGCCTTCATCTGGCTACACCTTC. The full variable domain, rest sourced from reference TRBV5-1 and TRBJ1-2, is KAGVTQTPRYLIKTRGQQVTLSCSPISGHRSVSWYQQTPGQGLQFLFEYFSETQRNKGNFPGRFSGRQFSNSRSEMNVSTLELGDSALYLCATSTKDRGPSSGYTFGSGTRLTVV.